There are a few counts of the clone carrying this T cell receptor beta chain. The data were obtained in a study of T-cell reconstitution after alpha-beta-depleted transplantation in children. Preparation of the TCRbeta library used unique molecular identifiers. TCRdb re-derived calls from the PCR reads in MiXCR, one entry per CDR3 protein. This table holds around 360,000 distinct CDR3 sequences, 10% found once. Deletions cut 1 base from V and 6 bases from J, with 22 bases between. Germline values: CDR1 KGHSH, CDR2 LQKENI. The CDR3 covers 17 residues. The chain has TRBV18 and TRBJ2-7; TRBD2 might be the D (5 bases). This TCR was sampled from a human donor who donated a stem cell graft to a child with acute lymphoblastic leukemia. Sequences were derived from PBMCs from the stem cell graft donor, sampled from the stem cell graft. CDR3 protein: CASSPRRNGVAIGEQYF. The CDR3, as DNA: TGTGCCAGCTCACCACGGAGGAACGGGGTCGCAATCGGCGAGCAGTACTTC. Full variable domain (rest looked up from reference TRBV18 and TRBJ2-7): NAGVMQNPRHLVRRRGQEARLRCSPMKGHSHVYWYRQLPEEGLKFMVYLQKENIIDESGMPKERFSAEFPKEGPSILRIQQVVRGDSAAYFCASSPRRNGVAIGEQYFGPGTRLTVT.